Listed below are T cell receptor beta chains from one sample, sequenced in a study of regulatory T cells in long-lasting Graves disease. Via MiXCR, TCRdb re-called the multiplex PCR reads, giving one row per CDR3 protein. Of fewer than 650,000 distinct CDR3 sequences in the sample, about 16% are singletons; the top ten hold more than 10%. Separately, the same data were catalogued under a study of T cells in Graves' hyperthyroidism and ophthalmopathy.

Sequences were derived from peripheral blood mononuclear cells (PBMCs), sampled at new diagnosis, from a patient treated with antithyroid drugs. The receptors shown here come from a man aged 18 to 29 with Graves disease. The CDR3 runs from the conserved cysteine through the conserved F or W. A D gene is named only where the DNA matches it firmly. Size values are once, few and many counts, or a class for expanded clones, and some rows have none.

V	size	length	D	J	CDR3	DNA
TRBV19	-	14	-	TRBJ1-4	CASSPWATNEKLFF	TGTGCCAGCTCGCCCTGGGCAACTAATGAAAAACTGTTTTTT
TRBV3-1	many	16	-	TRBJ2-3	CASSQDGRDSTDTQYF	TGTGCCAGCAGCCAAGATGGAAGGGATAGCACAGATACGCAGTATTTT
TRBV9	once	15	TRBD2	TRBJ2-7	CASSQMVAGVGEQYF	TGTGCCAGCAGCCAGATGGTAGCGGGAGTGGGGGAGCAGTACTTC
TRBV7-9	few	14	-	TRBJ1-2	CASSSATGSYGYTF	TGTGCCAGCAGCTCTGCGACAGGTTCCTATGGCTACACCTTC
TRBV6-1	many	18	TRBD1	TRBJ2-5	CASSVGRSGGQLQETQYF	TGTGCCAGCAGTGTGGGCCGGTCAGGGGGACAGCTCCAAGAGACCCAGTACTTC
TRBV7-3	many	13	TRBD1	TRBJ1-1	CASSSPPGTGVIF	TGTGCCAGCAGCTCTCCCCCCGGGACAGGGGTGATCTTT
TRBV10-2	-	14	-	TRBJ2-1	CASSERETYNEQFF	TGCGCCAGCAGTGAGAGAGAGACCTACAATGAGCAGTTCTTC
TRBV11-2	-	15	TRBD2	TRBJ2-1	CASSHSGRVQNEQFF	TGTGCCAGCAGCCATAGCGGGAGGGTACAGAATGAGCAGTTCTTC
TRBV5-1	-	14	-	TRBJ2-7	CASSLASRAHEQYF	TGCGCCAGCAGCTTGGCGAGCAGGGCCCACGAGCAGTACTTC
TRBV11-2	many	15	TRBD1	TRBJ2-7	CASSSGDSTTYEQYF	TGTGCCAGCAGCTCTGGGGACAGCACAACCTACGAGCAGTACTTC
TRBV30	few	17	-	TRBJ1-2	CAWSVDTRTRISYGYAF	TGTGCCTGGAGTGTAGATACCAGGACAAGGATTTCCTATGGCTACGCCTTC
TRBV3-1	few	12	TRBD2	TRBJ2-1	CASSQGEGTRFF	TGTGCCAGCAGCCAAGGGGAGGGGACCAGGTTCTTC
TRBV20-1	many	13	-	TRBJ2-7	CSATSGTPYEQYF	TGCAGTGCTACTTCCGGGACCCCCTACGAGCAGTACTTC
TRBV2	few	17	TRBD2	TRBJ2-3	CASSYFGSSGGTDTQYF	TGTGCCAGCAGCTACTTCGGGAGTAGCGGGGGCACAGATACGCAGTATTTT
TRBV10-3	-	14	-	TRBJ2-7	CAISGGTFLYEQYF	TGTGCCATCAGTGGGGGGACATTCCTCTACGAGCAGTACTTC